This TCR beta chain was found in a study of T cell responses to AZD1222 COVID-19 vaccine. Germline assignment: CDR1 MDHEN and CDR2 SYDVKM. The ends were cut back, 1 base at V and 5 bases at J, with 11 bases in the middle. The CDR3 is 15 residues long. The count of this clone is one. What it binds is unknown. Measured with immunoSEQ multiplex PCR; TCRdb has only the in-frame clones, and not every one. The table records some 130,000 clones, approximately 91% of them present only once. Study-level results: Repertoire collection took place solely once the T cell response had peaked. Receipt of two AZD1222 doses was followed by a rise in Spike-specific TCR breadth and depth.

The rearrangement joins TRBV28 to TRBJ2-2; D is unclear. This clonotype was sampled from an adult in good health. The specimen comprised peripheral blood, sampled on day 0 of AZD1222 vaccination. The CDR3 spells CASSLFRRATGELFF. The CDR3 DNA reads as TGTGCCAGCAGTTTATTTCGTCGGGCTACCGGGGAGCTGTTTTTT.